Following are 21 T cell receptor beta chains from one sample sequenced in a study of T cells in women clearing cervical HPV infection. This table comes from immunoSEQ multiplex PCR, and its TCRdb copy is limited to in-frame clones, with some not included. The sample's table shows under 45,000 clones. The sample consisted of blood buffy coat. Receptors were obtained from a woman between 18 and 70 years old with a cervical HPV16 infection that either progressed to CIN3+ or cleared (not recorded which).

Considering frequency, this clone is medium-sized (0.01 to 0.1%). The read ends 3 residues before the CDR3 terminus; that terminus is restored from the germline J gene. The rearrangement joins TRBV19 to TRBJ2-7, with a tentative D call TRBD1 (6 bases). With 5 bases removed from V and 2 bases from J, the gap between germline ends came to 19 bases. This CDR3 spans 16 amino acids. CDR1 and CDR2 from the germline V gene are LNHDA and SQIVND (reference sequence). This CDR3 is CASSASFRQAAYEQYF. The DNA read from the CDR3 is TGTGCCAGTAGTGCCTCCTTCCGACAGGCAGCCTACGAG.

Turning to this clone: With the read ending 3 residues before the CDR3 end, the germline J gene is used to fill in that end. This rearrangement joins TRBV18 to TRBJ2-2, with D possibly TRBD1 on 5 matching bases. The germline V and J ends were trimmed by 3 bases and 4 bases, with 6 bases remaining between them. Per germline, CDR1 KGHSH and CDR2 LQKENI. The CDR3 sequence is 13 residues long. Incomplete CDR3 DNA: TGTGCCAGCTCACCCCAGGGCACCGGGGAG. Its translation is CASSPQGTGE. The complete CDR3 sequence is CASSPQGTGELFF.

With regard to this clone: The DNA ends 3 residues before the CDR3 does, and the rest of the CDR3 is filled in from the germline J gene. This chain joins TRBV11-3 and TRBJ2-1, with D possibly being TRBD2 (6 bases). The CDR3 sequence is 14 residues long. Trimming cost V 1 base and J 8 bases, with 12 bases left between them. The germline V gene encodes CDR1 SGHNT and CDR2 YENEEA. The CDR3 region is CASSLGGANDEQFF. The CDR3 DNA, read in part, is TGTGCCAGCAGCTTAGGCGGGGCTAATGATGAG.

Turning to this clone: Read sequence stops 3 residues before the CDR3 end, and the germline J gene provides the missing end. V is TRBV7-2 and J is TRBJ2-7, with 8 bases identical to TRBD1. The ends lost 1 base at V and 0 bases at J; junction bases unmatched: 2. CDR3 length equals 15 residues. Germline V gives CDR1 SGHTA, CDR2 FQGNSA. The sequenced part of the CDR3 DNA is TGTGCCAGCAGCTTAGTTGGGACAGGCTCCTACGAG. Protein product: CASSLVGTGSYE. The full CDR3 protein reads CASSLVGTGSYEQYF.

Regarding this clone: The read ends 3 residues early relative to the CDR3; the germline J gene fills the gap. The chain uses TRBV20-1 and TRBJ1-2; TRBD1 agrees at 8 bases. This CDR3 spans 14 amino acids. The germline CDR1 and CDR2 sequences are DFQATT and SNEGSKA (reference sequence). The CDR3 protein is CSAHGQGEVWGYTF. Incomplete CDR3 DNA: TGCAGTGCTCATGGACAGGGTGAAGTGTGGGGC.

In regard to this clone: Read data end 3 residues before the CDR3 end; the end is taken from the germline J gene. J is TRBJ1-2 and V is TRBV29-1; maybe TRBD1 (6 bases). Trimming shortened V by 6 bases and J by 5 bases, and 7 bases separated the two germline ends. CDR1 is SQVTM, CDR2 ANQGSEA, per germline. The CDR3 is made up of 10 amino acids. CDR3 DNA (partial): TGCAGCGTGGACAGTTATGGC. This sequence encodes CSVDSYG. Given in full, the CDR3 is CSVDSYGYTF. Drawing the rest from reference TRBV29-1 and TRBJ1-2, the complete variable domain is SAVISQKPSRDICQRGTSLTIQCQVDSQVTMMFWYRQQPGQSLTLIATANQGSEATYESGFVIDKFPISRPNLTFSTLTVSNMSPEDSSIYLCSVDSYGYTFGSGTRLTVV.

Regarding this clone: The CDR3 end falls 3 residues outside the read, so it is completed with the germline J gene. V and J are TRBV2 and TRBJ2-7; D ambiguous. CDR1 and CDR2 from the germline V gene are SNHLY and FYNNEI. Trimming cost V 4 bases and J 1 base, with 8 bases left between them. The CDR3 has 13 residues. CDR3 sequence: CASSVGRSYEQYF. The covered CDR3 bases are TGTGCCAGCAGTGTGGGCAGGTCCTACGAG.

For this clone: The CDR3 end is not reached by the read, which stops 3 residues before it; the germline J gene fills it in. The chain uses TRBV2 and TRBJ2-5; the D call may be TRBD1 or TRBD2 (5 bases each). CDR1 is SNHLY and CDR2 is FYNNEI in the germline V gene. The CDR3 sequence is 14 residues long. V lost 5 bases, J lost 2 bases, and 12 bases lay in between. Partial CDR3 DNA: TGTGCCAGCAGTTTCAGAGGGGCTCAAGAGACC. This sequence encodes CASSFRGAQET. The full CDR3 is CASSFRGAQETQYF.

A remark on this clone: The read stops 3 residues short of the end of the CDR3; the missing end is completed from the germline J gene. The chain recombines TRBV30 with TRBJ1-2; the D is unclear. The germline gives CDR1 GTSNPN, CDR2 SVGIG (reference sequence). The CDR3 contains 8 residues. CDR3 DNA, as far as it was read: TGTGCCTGGGGCAGC. The encoded protein is CAWGS. The entire CDR3 is CAWGSYTF.

In regard to this clone: The sequenced fragment ends 3 residues before the CDR3 boundary, so the rest is inferred from the germline J gene. This chain uses TRBV19 with TRBJ1-4; tentatively, D is TRBD1 (6 bases). CDR3 length: 14 residues. Per the germline V gene, CDR1 is LNHDA and CDR2 is SQIVND (reference sequence). CDR3 residues: CASRPQGYNSPLFF. The part of the CDR3 DNA that was read is TGTGCCAGTAGACCACAGGGCTATAATTCACCA.

For this clone: At one end, the junction sequence differs from germline, possibly due to a read error. Sequencing ends 3 residues short of the CDR3 end; the germline J gene provides the rest. This sequence joins TRBV5-1 and TRBJ2-3; D may be TRBD1 (5 bases). The CDR3 sequence is 14 residues long. In germline, CDR1 is SGHRS, CDR2 YFSETQ. The CDR3 loop is CASSLDWGTDTQYF. CDR3 bases read: TGCGCCAGCAGCTTGGATTGGGGCACGGATACG.

With regard to this clone: The CDR3 end falls 3 residues outside the read, so it is completed with the germline J gene. The chain has TRBV29-1 and TRBJ1-2; the D is unclear. V was trimmed by 4 bases and J by 2 bases, leaving 11 bases between them. The CDR3 consists of 13 residues. The germline V gene has CDR1 SQVTM and CDR2 ANQGSEA. CDR3 amino acids: CSVGIDSNYGYTF. The CDR3 bases that were read are TGCAGCGTTGGGATCGACTCAAACTATGGC.

A remark on this clone: With the read ending 3 residues before the CDR3 end, the germline J gene is used to fill in that end. The rearrangement uses TRBV7-2 and TRBJ2-3, with 7 bases that match TRBD1. Looked up from germline, CDR1 is SGHTA and CDR2 is FQGNSA. CDR3 length: 15 residues. The CDR3 bases that were read are TGTGCCAGCAGCTTAGGGACAGGAGAAGGAGAGACG. This gives the protein CASSLGTGEGET. The CDR3 in full is CASSLGTGEGETQYF.

About this clone itself: Sequencing ends 3 residues short of the CDR3 end; the germline J gene provides the rest. This sequence joins TRBV18 and TRBJ1-1, with 9 positions matching TRBD1. This CDR3 has 14 amino acids. With V trimmed by 4 bases and J by 7 bases, 7 bases remained unmatched. Per germline, CDR1 KGHSH and CDR2 LQKENI. The CDR3 sequence: CASSHGQGFGEAFF. Partial CDR3 DNA: TGTGCCAGCTCACACGGACAGGGGTTTGGTGAA.

On this clone: The observed sequence ends 3 residues before the CDR3 terminus, with the missing tail filled in from the germline J gene. This chain joins TRBV30 and TRBJ2-4; D is uncertain. CDR3 length equals 15 residues. Germline CDR1 is GTSNPN and CDR2 is SVGIG (reference sequence). This CDR3 reads CAWSPEIARYYGQYF. The part of the CDR3 DNA that was read is TGTGCCTGGAGTCCCGAGATAGCCCGGTACTATGGT.

To note about this clone: The read falls 3 residues short of the CDR3 end, and the missing part is taken from the germline J gene. V usage is TRBV7-2 and J usage is TRBJ2-3; no reliable D call. The germline V gene encodes CDR1 SGHTA and CDR2 FQGNSA. The CDR3 covers 14 residues. Deletions cut 3 bases from V and 6 bases from J, with 13 bases between. The CDR3 is CASSFGRSMDTQYF. CDR3 bases read: TGTGCCAGCAGCTTTGGGCGTTCTATGGATACG.

Comments on this clone: Read coverage stops 3 residues before the CDR3 terminus; the germline J gene supplies the remainder. This rearrangement joins TRBV7-2 to TRBJ2-7; 11 bases line up with TRBD2. Germline CDR1 reads SGHTA; CDR2 reads FQGNSA. The CDR3 runs to 15 residues. J gave up 5 bases and V 4 bases, and 7 bases lay outside the gene matches. The covered CDR3 bases are TGTGCCAGCAGCTCCACGCTAGCGGGAGGTAACGAG. It translates to CASSSTLAGGNE. The CDR3 in its entirety is CASSSTLAGGNEQYF.

Concerning this clone: With the read ending 3 residues before the CDR3 end, the germline J gene is used to fill in that end. The chain employs TRBV20-1 and TRBJ1-2, with D possibly being TRBD1 (6 bases). There are 13 residues in the CDR3. V was pared by 1 base and J by 7 bases, with 13 bases between. The V gene's germline CDR1 is DFQATT and CDR2 SNEGSKA (reference sequence). This CDR3 is CSARVTGSGGYTF. CDR3 DNA (partial): TGCAGTGCTAGAGTCACAGGGTCCGGTGGC.

Comments on this clone: Coverage ceases 3 residues before the CDR3 finishes, and the germline J gene fills in the end. The rearrangement uses TRBV11-2 and TRBJ1-2; D remains unclear. Germline V gene data show CDR1 as SGHAT and CDR2 as FQNNGV. The CDR3 runs to 14 residues. The CDR3 loop is CASSLGPSGGGYTF. CDR3 bases read: TGTGCCAGCAGCTTAGGACCGTCGGGTGGAGGC.

Concerning this clone: The missing CDR3 end, 3 residues past where the read stops, is filled in from the germline J gene. This chain connects TRBV6-4 to TRBJ2-3, with 7 nucleotides matching TRBD1. The length of the CDR3 is 14 residues. The germline V gene encodes CDR1 MRHNA and CDR2 SNTAGT. V lost 2 bases to trimming and J lost 1 base; unmatched junction nucleotides: 0. The CDR3 reads CASSDTGGTDTQYF. CDR3 DNA (partial): TGTGCCAGCAGTGACACAGGGGGCACAGATACG.

With regard to this clone: The read halts 3 residues ahead of the CDR3 end, with the missing end drawn from the germline J gene. The chain carries TRBV20-1 and TRBJ2-5; the D gene is possibly TRBD1 (5 bases). V lost 3 bases and J 3 bases, leaving 8 bases between the germline ends. This CDR3 has 12 amino acids. Germline lookup yields CDR1 DFQATT and CDR2 SNEGSKA (reference sequence). The sequenced part of the CDR3 DNA is TGCAGTGCTAGCTTCAGGGAAGAGACC. This gives the protein CSASFREET. The entire CDR3 protein reads CSASFREETQYF.